Listed here are 24 T cell receptor beta chains from one sample, sequenced in a study of blood T cells in healthy people across ages. Through a sample-barcoded 5' primer and a J-beta primer mix, a second PCR was run for 7 to 11 cycles. TCRdb fed the 5' RACE reads into MiXCR, producing one record per CDR3 protein. The data show about 1.6 million distinct CDR3 sequences, with 34% seen just once and about 11% held by the top ten. Sequenced material: blood. All receptors derive from a woman in her 30s in good health.

The gene calls are TRBV29-1 and TRBJ1-2; D ambiguous. The CDR3 runs 12 residues. The V end lost 7 bases, the J end lost 7 bases, and 16 bases lay between the germline ends. CDR1 is SQVTM and CDR2 is ANQGSEA in the germline V gene. CDR3 coding DNA: TGCAGCGCCAAAACAATGGGGTCTGGCTACACCTTC. It codes for CSAKTMGSGYTF. The full variable domain, with the rest looked up from reference TRBV29-1 and TRBJ1-2, is SAVISQKPSRDICQRGTSLTIQCQVDSQVTMMFWYRQQPGQSLTLIATANQGSEATYESGFVIDKFPISRPNLTFSTLTVSNMSPEDSSIYLCSAKTMGSGYTFGSGTRLTVV.

This chain connects TRBV3-1 to TRBJ2-7; tentatively, D is TRBD2 (7 bases). Germline assignment: CDR1 LGHDT and CDR2 YNNKEL (reference sequence). The CDR3 runs 14 residues. Trimming took off 1 base at V and 9 bases at J, with 16 bases between the two ends. CDR3 DNA sequence: TGTGCCAGCAGCCAAGCGGGGCCCGCGGGGGCGCAGTACTTC. It is translated as CASSQAGPAGAQYF.

The V gene is TRBV27, the J gene TRBJ1-2; possible D gene TRBD1, 6 bases. This CDR3 is built from 15 residues. Germline CDR1 MNHEY, CDR2 SMNVEV (reference sequence). Trimming took off 6 bases at V and 2 bases at J, with 16 bases between the two ends. The CDR3 spells CASRKRGRGNYGYTF. The CDR3, as DNA: TGTGCCAGCAGGAAAAGGGGCAGGGGCAACTATGGCTACACCTTC.

The V gene is TRBV10-3, the J gene TRBJ2-6, with TRBD1 matching over 10 bases. CDR3 length: 16 residues. V lost 6 bases to trimming and J lost 0 bases; unmatched junction nucleotides: 2. The germline CDR1 and CDR2 sequences are ENHRY and SYGVKD. CDR3 nucleotide sequence: TGTGCCATCAGCGGACAGGGGGTCTCTGGGGCCAACGTCCTGACTTTC. Translation gives CAISGQGVSGANVLTF.

This clonotype was observed a handful of times. The chain links TRBV12-3 or TRBV12-4 to TRBJ1-5, with 10 bases lining up with TRBD1. The CDR3 consists of 17 residues. J was trimmed by 0 bases and V by 5 bases; bases with no gene match: 7. CDR3 residues: CASSPGQGQSSNQPQHF. In DNA form, the CDR3 reads TGTGCCAGCAGTCCGGGACAGGGGCAGAGTAGCAATCAGCCCCAGCATTTT.

This clonotype was counted many times. This chain uses TRBV24-1 with TRBJ2-3; 9 positions agree with TRBD2. Germline V lookup: CDR1 KGHDR, CDR2 SFDVKD. There are 16 residues in the CDR3. Trimming removed 3 bases from V and 5 bases from J; junction bases left unmatched: 8. Here the CDR3 reads CATSDHKSGRLDTQYF. The CDR3 DNA follows: TGTGCCACCAGTGATCACAAGAGCGGGAGGTTAGATACGCAGTATTTT.

The rearrangement joins TRBV20-1 to TRBJ2-5; D gene uncertain. Germline-derived CDR1 and CDR2 are DFQATT and SNEGSKA (reference sequence). This CDR3 is 12 amino acids long. Trimming shortened V by 3 bases and J by 5 bases, and 10 bases separated the two germline ends. DNA for the CDR3: TGCAGTGCTAGTGCAACCTGGGAGACCCAGTACTTC. Protein: CSASATWETQYF.

This clonotype was detected only a few times. This sequence joins TRBV20-1 and TRBJ2-7; 7 positions match TRBD1. CDR1 DFQATT and CDR2 SNEGSKA come from the germline V gene (reference sequence). V dropped 7 bases and J dropped 3; count of bases not matched to a gene: 6. The CDR3 contains 12 residues. The CDR3 here is CSVGTDLYEQYF. DNA for the CDR3: TGCAGTGTTGGGACAGACCTCTACGAGCAGTACTTC.

The DNA for the CDR3 is TGCAGTGAGGAGGGGGCCATTAACTATGGCTACACCTTC. Residues: CSEEGAINYGYTF. This chain links TRBV20-1 with TRBJ1-2, with TRBD1 matching 7 bases. Per the germline V gene, CDR1 is DFQATT and CDR2 is SNEGSKA (reference sequence). This CDR3 spans 13 amino acids. V shed 7 bases, J shed 1 base, and the junction held 6 bases outside the gene matches.

This chain links TRBV12-3 or TRBV12-4 with TRBJ1-2; D is uncertain. The CDR3 is 13 residues long. V was trimmed by 8 bases and J by 4 bases, leaving 14 bases between them. CDR3 loop: CASPAPSGYGYTF. As DNA, the CDR3 is TGTGCCAGCCCGGCCCCTAGCGGCTATGGCTACACCTTC.

As for this clonotype: One end of the junction does not line up with germline, which may come from a read error. CDR3 loop: CSVEQAFGYGYAF. CDR3 bases: TGCAGCGTTGAACAGGCCTTTGGGTATGGCTACGCCTTC. This chain joins TRBV29-1 and TRBJ1-2; no reliable D call. The CDR3 has 13 amino acids. Germline CDR1 SQVTM, CDR2 ANQGSEA.

This clonotype was found once. The rearrangement joins TRBV10-3 to TRBJ1-1, with TRBD1 matching 9 bases. V trimming: 2 bases; J trimming: 4 bases; junction bases outside the gene matches: 8. CDR1 is ENHRY and CDR2 is SYGVKD in the germline V gene. The CDR3 contains 16 residues. CDR3 in amino acids: CAISEGPGTGLTEAFF. In DNA, the CDR3 is TGTGCCATCAGTGAGGGACCCGGGACAGGGCTCACTGAAGCTTTCTTT.

V is TRBV28 and J is TRBJ2-3, with 11 bases identical to TRBD2. The CDR3 length is 16 residues. Germline V gene lookup returns CDR1 MDHEN and CDR2 SYDVKM. V lost 4 bases, J lost 3 bases, and 6 bases stayed unmatched. CDR3: CASSSTSGITTDTQYF. In nucleotides, the CDR3 is TGTGCCAGCAGTTCGACTAGCGGGATAACAACAGATACGCAGTATTTT.

This clonotype was counted only a few times. This chain links TRBV20-1 with TRBJ1-6; D uncertain. Germline V gene sequence: CDR1 DFQATT, CDR2 SNEGSKA (reference sequence). The CDR3 loop spans 13 amino acids. Trimming took 5 bases from V and 14 from J, leaving 19 bases between them. This CDR3 is CSALPPSSVSLHF. CDR3 sequence (DNA): TGCAGTGCTCTACCTCCAAGTTCCGTATCCCTCCACTTT.

This clonotype was observed a handful of times. DNA for the CDR3: TGCAGTGCTGGGGACAGGGGCAATGGCTACACCTTC. Translated, it gives CSAGDRGNGYTF. The chain recombines TRBV20-1 with TRBJ1-2; TRBD1 agrees at 10 bases. Trimming took 5 bases from V and 6 from J; bases not matched to a gene: 3. The CDR3 is 12 amino acids. Germline CDR1 is DFQATT and CDR2 is SNEGSKA (reference sequence).

This clonotype came up a few times. The V call is TRBV10-3, the J call TRBJ2-5; perhaps TRBD2 as D (6 bases). The CDR3 is made up of 14 amino acids. Germline V gives CDR1 ENHRY, CDR2 SYGVKD. Trimming removed 3 bases from V and 8 bases from J, with 16 bases in between. CDR3 in amino acids: CAISDPGVERTQYF. CDR3 coding DNA: TGTGCCATCAGTGACCCGGGGGTCGAGCGAACCCAGTACTTC.

This rearrangement joins TRBV5-1 to TRBJ1-4; D remains unclear. The CDR3 loop spans 14 amino acids. Germline V gene sequence: CDR1 SGHRS, CDR2 YFSETQ. V lost 5 bases and J 8 bases, leaving 16 bases between the germline ends. CDR3 region: CASSPGGVEEKLFF. The CDR3 DNA reads as TGCGCCAGCAGTCCCGGTGGAGTGGAAGAAAAACTGTTTTTT.

The chain couples TRBV7-9 to TRBJ1-1; D ambiguous. Between the trimmed V and J ends, which lost 2 bases and 0 bases, there was a span of 10 bases. The length of the CDR3 is 15 residues. Germline CDR1 SEHNR, CDR2 FQNEAQ (reference sequence). In nucleotides, the CDR3 is TGTGCCAGCAGCTTAAGGGCATTCATGAACACTGAAGCTTTCTTT. The encoded protein is CASSLRAFMNTEAFF.

This rearrangement joins TRBV9 to TRBJ1-2, with D perhaps matching TRBD1 (6 bases). The CDR3 runs to 16 residues. Trimming left V 10 bases short and J 0 bases short, with 22 bases between. Germline V gene data show CDR1 as SGDLS and CDR2 as YYNGEE. For the CDR3, the DNA is TGTGCCGACAGCGTAAATCTACAGGGAACTAACTATGGCTACACCTTC. Protein: CADSVNLQGTNYGYTF. The variable domain in full, completed from reference TRBV9 and TRBJ1-2, reads DSGVTQTPKHLITATGQRVTLRCSPRSGDLSVYWYQQSLDQGLQFLIQYYNGEERAKGNILERFSAQQFPDLHSELNLSSLELGDSALYFCADSVNLQGTNYGYTFGSGTRLTVV.

This clonotype was recorded a few times. The chain uses TRBV28 and TRBJ2-1; 7 bases match TRBD2. With 5 bases clipped from V and 7 bases from J, the junction kept 8 bases outside the gene matches. Germline V CDR1 and CDR2: MDHEN, SYDVKM. There are 14 residues in the CDR3. DNA of the CDR3: TGTGCCAGCAGTACAGATGGGGGGGGTAATGAGCAGTTCTTC. Translating it yields CASSTDGGGNEQFF.

The gene calls are TRBV18 and TRBJ2-7; a weak D match, TRBD1 (5 bases). The CDR3 has 15 residues. The V and J ends lost 1 base and 7 bases respectively, with 17 bases between them. Germline V gives CDR1 KGHSH, CDR2 LQKENI. DNA of the CDR3: TGTGCCAGCTCACCACAACGAGACAGTACGGGTGAGCAGTACTTC. It translates to CASSPQRDSTGEQYF.

This clonotype has only a few counts. The rearrangement links TRBV6-2 or TRBV6-3 to TRBJ2-1; 8 bases line up with TRBD1. J was trimmed by 8 bases and V by 2 bases; bases with no gene match: 8. The CDR3 loop spans 15 amino acids. Looked up from germline, CDR1 is MNHEY and CDR2 is SVGEGT. Here the CDR3 DNA reads TGTGCCAGCAGTTACGTCCAGGGGGCGCGGCATGAGCAGTTCTTC. Translated, it gives CASSYVQGARHEQFF.

The rearrangement uses TRBV27 and TRBJ2-7, with TRBD1 identical over 7 bases. The CDR3 extends over 16 amino acids. CDR1 is MNHEY, CDR2 SMNVEV, per germline (reference sequence). V trimming: 4 bases; J trimming: 0 bases; junction bases outside the gene matches: 9. The CDR3: CASSSSGTDSSYEQYF. The DNA of the CDR3 is TGTGCCAGCAGTTCCTCCGGGACAGACAGCTCCTACGAGCAGTACTTC.

A few counts support this clonotype. The chain carries TRBV27 and TRBJ1-2; 7 bases line up with TRBD1. With 5 bases clipped from V and 6 bases from J, the junction kept 15 bases outside the gene matches. The germline V gene encodes CDR1 MNHEY and CDR2 SMNVEV (reference sequence). The length of the CDR3 is 16 residues. In nucleotides, the CDR3 is TGTGCCAGCAGTAGAAACCGGGACAGACTAACTCATGGCTACACCTTC. It is translated as CASSRNRDRLTHGYTF.